Sequencing of this TCR beta chain was carried out in a study of shared clonotypes between healthy human individuals. General study points: When naive CD4 clonotypes were compared across several donors, about 4.8% were shared.

Concerning this clone: Antigen: not known.

This CDR3 comprises 14 residues. After removal of 1 base from V and 5 bases from J, the junction contained 2 bases not matched to a gene. Germline V lookup: CDR1 SGHNT, CDR2 YYREEE (reference sequence). Several immunoSEQ plates held equal portions of the genomic DNA taken from each subset. Assay: immunoSEQ multiplex PCR; the TCRdb copy retains only in-frame clones and omits some. Counted here are more than 2,000,000 clones, around nine tenths occurring once; the ten biggest clones make up 0.11% to 0.15%. Donors comprised only Caucasian adults living in Nashville, Tennessee. CD45RA+ naive and CD45RA-negative memory subsets were separated from CD4+ cells.

The source of this sequence is a man aged 18 to 29 in good health. J is TRBJ2-3 and V is TRBV5-4; 9 nucleotides line up with TRBD2. The source material was naive CD4+ T cells sorted from blood. Subset defined: CD45RA+ positively selected. CDR3: CASSLLTSGDTQYF. The CDR3 nucleotides read TGTGCCAGCAGCTTGCTGACTAGCGGAGATACGCAGTATTTT.